The clone carrying this T cell receptor beta chain was seen once. Generated by immunoSEQ multiplex PCR, the TCRdb table keeps only in-frame clones and is missing some. The sample records roughly 71,000 clones, approximately 89% being singletons. Germline CDR1 and CDR2: SGHNT and YENEEA. This CDR3 has 13 residues. Trimming removed 5 bases at V and 10 bases at J, with 17 bases between. This entry belongs to a study of OX40 agonist ivuxolimab in advanced cancers. With baseline, cycle 4 day 1, and cycle 7 day 1 as timepoints, blood was sampled. Sample: CD4+ or CD8+ T cells sorted from blood, taken in a trial of the OX40 agonist ivuxolimab. This clonotype was sampled from an adult with an advanced solid tumor such as melanoma, head and neck, liver or kidney cancer. V is TRBV11-3 and J is TRBJ1-1; a weak D match, TRBD1 (6 bases). The CDR3 sequence: CASSLGPGVRAFF. CDR3 DNA: TGTGCCAGCAGCCTAGGCCCAGGGGTGAGAGCTTTCTTT.